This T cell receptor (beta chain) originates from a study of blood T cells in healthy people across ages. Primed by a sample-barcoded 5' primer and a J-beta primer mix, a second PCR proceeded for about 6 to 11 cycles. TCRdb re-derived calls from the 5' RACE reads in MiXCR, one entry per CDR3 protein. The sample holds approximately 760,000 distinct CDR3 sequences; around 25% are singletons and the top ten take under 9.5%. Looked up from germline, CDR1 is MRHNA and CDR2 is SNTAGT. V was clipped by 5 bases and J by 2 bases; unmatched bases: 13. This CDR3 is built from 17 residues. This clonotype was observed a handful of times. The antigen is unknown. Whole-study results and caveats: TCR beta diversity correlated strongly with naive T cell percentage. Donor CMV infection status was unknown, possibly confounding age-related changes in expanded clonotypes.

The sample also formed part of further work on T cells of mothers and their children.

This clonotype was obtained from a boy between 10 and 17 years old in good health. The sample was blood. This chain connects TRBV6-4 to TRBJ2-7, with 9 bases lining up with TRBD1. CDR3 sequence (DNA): TGTGCCAGCAGTAAAATTGCCGGGACAGGGAAGCCCTACGAGCAGTACTTC. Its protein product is CASSKIAGTGKPYEQYF.